This entry lists 18 T cell receptor beta chains sequenced from one sample in a study of Ad26.COV2.S vaccination and SARS-CoV-2 variants. Treatment: 15 to 20 received Ad26.COV2.S at low or high dose, single or two shots; roughly five received placebo; per-sample allocation not given. Day 63 after the first injection of vaccine or placebo was the sampling time. Profiled with immunoSEQ multiplex PCR; TCRdb holds only in-frame clones, not every one. The sample includes 300,000 to 400,000 clones, about 89% of them seen just once. Sequenced here: peripheral blood, sampled in a trial of Ad26.COV2.S vaccine versus placebo. These receptors all stem from a person between 18 and 59 years old who received the Ad26.COV2.S COVID-19 vaccine or a placebo.

J is TRBJ2-1 and V is TRBV2, with 8 bases lining up with TRBD2. Germline CDR1 SNHLY, CDR2 FYNNEI. The ends lost 6 bases at V and 7 bases at J; junction bases unmatched: 8. This CDR3 contains 14 residues. CDR3 DNA sequence: TGTGCCAGCAGACGTTCGGGAGGGTGGAATGAGCAGTTCTTC. Translating gives CASRRSGGWNEQFF.

CDR3 in amino acids: CASSLEGQGMWSYEQYF. CDR3 nucleotides: TGTGCCAGCAGTTTAGAGGGACAGGGGATGTGGTCCTACGAGCAGTACTTC. The chain has TRBV28 and TRBJ2-7; TRBD1 matches at 10 bases. The CDR3 length is 17 residues. The germline gives CDR1 MDHEN, CDR2 SYDVKM. Trimming cost V 2 bases and J 1 base; bases outside gene matches: 8.

V and J are TRBV27 and TRBJ1-5; 8 bases agree with TRBD1. Germline lookup yields CDR1 MNHEY and CDR2 SMNVEV (reference sequence). Germline trimming cut 3 bases from V and 0 bases from J; bases unmatched to any gene: 10. CDR3 length: 18 residues. CDR3 loop: CASSFGWPGGNSNQPQHF. CDR3 nucleotides: TGTGCCAGCAGTTTCGGTTGGCCAGGGGGCAATAGCAATCAGCCCCAGCATTTT.

The chain is built from TRBV12-3 or TRBV12-4 and TRBJ1-1, with D tentatively TRBD1 (5 bases). The CDR3 sequence is 11 residues long. V was pared by 2 bases and J by 8 bases, with 6 bases between. The DNA of the CDR3 is TGTGCCAGCAGTTTACAGGGCGAAGCTTTCTTT. Translation gives CASSLQGEAFF.

Only a few counts were recorded for this clone. This sequence joins TRBV5-6 and TRBJ1-5, with TRBD1 identical over 8 bases. Germline CDR1 is SGHDT and CDR2 is YYEEEE. The CDR3 runs to 15 residues. V gave up 4 bases and J gave up 3 bases; unmatched junction bases: 6. The CDR3 here is CASSKGTGPNQPQHF. CDR3 in DNA: TGTGCCAGCAGCAAAGGGACAGGCCCCAATCAGCCCCAGCATTTT.

The CDR3 DNA follows: TGTGCCAGCAGCTCCCAGGGGGCTTCTGGTCAAGAGACCCAGTACTTC. This translates into CASSSQGASGQETQYF. This chain joins TRBV7-6 and TRBJ2-5, with 8 bases fitting TRBD1. J gave up 2 bases and V 4 bases, and 9 bases lay outside the gene matches. CDR1 and CDR2 from the germline V gene are SGHVS and FNYEAQ. This CDR3 spans 16 amino acids.

The rearrangement joins TRBV3-1 (or the pseudogene TRBV3-2) to TRBJ1-3, with TRBD1 as a possible D gene (5 bases). V was trimmed by 6 bases and J by 2 bases, leaving 17 bases between them. This CDR3 spans 16 amino acids. The germline gives CDR1 LGHDT, CDR2 YNNKEL (reference sequence). The CDR3 coding sequence is TGTGCCAGCAGTCCCTTTGGAGGGGTAACTGGAAACACCATATATTTT. It encodes CASSPFGGVTGNTIYF.

The chain combines TRBV12-3 or TRBV12-4 with TRBJ1-5; D is uncertain. V was pared by 6 bases and J by 3 bases, with 6 bases between. The CDR3 length is 12 residues. In DNA, the CDR3 is TGTGCCAGCAGCCCCCCCAATCAGCCCCAGCATTTT. Protein: CASSPPNQPQHF.

This clone was recorded only once. V is TRBV5-4 and J is TRBJ2-7; D is undetermined. The CDR3 is 16 residues long. CDR1 and CDR2 from the germline V gene are SGHNT and YYREEE (reference sequence). Trimming left V 1 base short and J 2 bases short, with 16 bases between. CDR3 residues: CASSLKGITGAYEQYF. The CDR3 DNA sequence: TGTGCCAGCAGCTTGAAGGGAATTACGGGCGCCTACGAGCAGTACTTC.

The chain is built from TRBV19 and TRBJ1-4; no clear D. The CDR3 is 15 amino acids. Germline V gene data show CDR1 as LNHDA and CDR2 as SQIVND (reference sequence). V was trimmed by 5 bases and J by 7 bases, leaving 17 bases between them. The CDR3 is CASSERHSRGEKLFF. For the CDR3, the DNA is TGTGCCAGTAGTGAGAGACATTCTCGGGGTGAAAAACTGTTTTTT. The complete variable domain, with remaining parts taken from reference TRBV19 and TRBJ1-4, reads DGGITQSPKYLFRKEGQNVTLSCEQNLNHDAMYWYRQDPGQGLRLIYYSQIVNDFQKGDIAEGYSVSREKKESFPLTVTSAQKNPTAFYLCASSERHSRGEKLFFGSGTQLSVL.

This rearrangement joins TRBV10-3 to TRBJ2-7, with D unclear. V was trimmed by 2 bases and J by 4 bases, leaving 6 bases between them. The CDR3 sequence is 12 residues long. In germline, CDR1 is ENHRY, CDR2 SYGVKD. This CDR3 is CAISEASYEQYF. In DNA, the CDR3 is TGTGCCATCAGTGAGGCTAGTTACGAGCAGTACTTC.

The V gene is TRBV2, the J gene TRBJ1-1, with D possibly matching TRBD1 (6 bases). Germline CDR1 is SNHLY and CDR2 is FYNNEI. This CDR3 is 13 amino acids long. Between the trimmed V and J ends, which lost 6 bases and 4 bases, there was a span of 12 bases. The CDR3, as DNA: TGTGCCAGCAGGAACAGGGAAGCCACTGAAGCTTTCTTT. This sequence encodes CASRNREATEAFF. The full variable domain, with the rest looked up from reference TRBV2 and TRBJ1-1, is EPEVTQTPSHQVTQMGQEVILRCVPISNHLYFYWYRQILGQKVEFLVSFYNNEISEKSEIFDDQFSVERPDGSNFTLKIRSTKLEDSAMYFCASRNREATEAFFGQGTRLTVV.

The rearrangement links TRBV24-1 to TRBJ2-1; 11 nucleotides agree with TRBD1. Germline-derived CDR1 and CDR2 are KGHDR and SFDVKD. The CDR3 covers 18 residues. V lost 0 bases and J lost 8; bases outside the gene matches: 11. DNA for the CDR3: TGTGCCACCAGTGATTTGTTAGTCGGGACAGGGGGTGTCGATGAGCAGTTCTTC. It encodes CATSDLLVGTGGVDEQFF.

The chain uses TRBV6-4 and TRBJ2-3, with 10 nucleotides matching TRBD2. The germline gives CDR1 MRHNA, CDR2 SNTAGT. The ends lost 0 bases at V and 5 bases at J; junction bases unmatched: 2. The CDR3 totals 15 residues. DNA of the CDR3: TGTGCCAGCAGTGACTCGGCTAGCGGGAGAGATACGCAGTATTTT. This codes for CASSDSASGRDTQYF.

The gene calls are TRBV5-1 and TRBJ2-7; D may be TRBD1 (5 bases). The CDR3 has 13 amino acids. V lost 1 base to trimming and J lost 3 bases, with 8 bases between them. Germline lookup yields CDR1 SGHRS and CDR2 YFSETQ. As DNA, the CDR3 is TGCGCCAGCAGCTTGACACAGGACTACGAGCAGTACTTC. This codes for CASSLTQDYEQYF.

V is TRBV27 and J is TRBJ1-5; D perhaps matches TRBD1 (6 bases). Germline CDR1 reads MNHEY; CDR2 reads SMNVEV (reference sequence). V was clipped by 9 bases and J by 3 bases, with 15 bases between them. The CDR3 extends over 14 amino acids. CDR3 in DNA: TGTGCCAGGAGCCCGAGACAGGACAATCAGCCCCAGCATTTT. Residues: CARSPRQDNQPQHF.

This rearrangement joins TRBV15 to TRBJ1-1; D may be TRBD1 (6 bases). The CDR3 is 15 residues long. The ends were cut back, 2 bases at V and 5 bases at J, with 15 bases in the middle. CDR1 LNHNV and CDR2 YYDKDF come from the germline V gene (reference sequence). The CDR3 spells CATSRNRVSGTEAFF. The CDR3 DNA sequence: TGTGCCACCAGCAGAAACAGGGTAAGCGGGACTGAAGCTTTCTTT.

This chain joins TRBV7-9 and TRBJ2-1; D not resolved. CDR1 is SEHNR, CDR2 FQNEAQ, per germline (reference sequence). V shed 4 bases and J shed 8 bases, with 9 bases lying between them. This CDR3 region has 12 residues. CDR3 amino acids: CASSSDLYEQFF. The CDR3 DNA follows: TGTGCCAGCAGCTCCGACTTGTATGAGCAGTTCTTC.